Listed below are T cell receptor beta chains from one sample, sequenced in a study of regulatory T cells in long-lasting Graves disease. TCRdb independently ran MiXCR on the multiplex PCR reads; one entry per CDR3 protein. The sample carries fewer than 400,000 distinct CDR3 sequences, under 25% recorded once. Here the sequenced sample was peripheral blood mononuclear cells (PBMCs), taken when the disease was refractory, from a patient treated with antithyroid drugs. These receptors came from a female donor with Graves disease. Each CDR3 is given with its conserved first and last residue. The D gene is left open where the match is weak. Clone size, where shown, is once, few, many, or a class for clones that have expanded.

clone_size,j_call,v_call,d_call,cdr3_nt,cdr3_aa
many,TRBJ1-1,TRBV30,-,TGTGCCTGGAGTGGTCTCCCTAACACTGAAGCTTTCTTT,CAWSGLPNTEAFF
-,TRBJ1-4,TRBV20-1,-,TGCAGTGCTAGAGACCCTGAGGCTAATGAAAAACTGTTTTTT,CSARDPEANEKLFF
-,TRBJ1-5,TRBV12-3/TRBV12-4,-,TGTGCCAGCAGTCGGACCTCAGACAATCAGCCCCAGCATTTT,CASSRTSDNQPQHF
many,TRBJ1-3,TRBV7-2,-,TGTGCCAGCAGCTTAGCGGCCAAAGGAACCATATATTTT,CASSLAAKGTIYF
few,TRBJ2-6,TRBV27,-,TGTGCCAGCAGTTCGGGGGCCCGATTCTCTGGGGCCAACGTCCTGACTTTC,CASSSGARFSGANVLTF
many,TRBJ2-2,TRBV6-1,TRBD2,TGTGCCAGCAGCCCCGGGCTAGCGGGAGCTACCGGGGAGCTGTTTTTT,CASSPGLAGATGELFF
-,TRBJ1-4,TRBV29-1,TRBD1,TGCAGCGTTCGACAGGGGGCATCAGAAAAACTGTTTTTT,CSVRQGASEKLFF
many,TRBJ1-5,TRBV7-8,-,TGTGCCAGCAGCTTAGACGGGAACAATCAGCCCCAGCATTTT,CASSLDGNNQPQHF
many,TRBJ2-4,TRBV28,TRBD2,TGTGCCAGCAGTCTCGGACTAGGAAACATTCAGTACTTC,CASSLGLGNIQYF
many,TRBJ1-6,TRBV2,-,TGTGCCGGGGAAGGGGTTGGGAATTCACCCCTCCACTTT,CAGEGVGNSPLHF
many,TRBJ1-1,TRBV7-2,-,TGTGCCAGCAGCCCCTCAGCTGATAAAGCAATTGAAGCTTTCTTT,CASSPSADKAIEAFF
few,TRBJ1-1,TRBV19,TRBD1,TGTGCCAGCACGACAGGGGGTGACACTGAAGCTTTCTTT,CASTTGGDTEAFF
few,TRBJ1-1,TRBV29-1,TRBD1,TGCAGCGGTCGCCTAGGGACAGGGGGGACTGAAGCTTTCTTT,CSGRLGTGGTEAFF
many,TRBJ2-6,TRBV9,-,TGTGCCAGCAGCCATCGGGACACCCTAATCTCTGGGGCCAACGTCCTGACTTTC,CASSHRDTLISGANVLTF
-,TRBJ1-1,TRBV20-1,-,TGCAGTGCTAGAGGGGCCGGGCCGGGGGTGAACACTGAAGCTTTCTTT,CSARGAGPGVNTEAFF
-,TRBJ1-4,TRBV12-3/TRBV12-4,-,TGTGCCAGCAGCCTTAGGTGGGGTGAAAAACTGTTTTTT,CASSLRWGEKLFF
many,TRBJ1-1,TRBV28,-,TGTGCCAGCAGTCCCATTGGGGGGTGGGCCGGAGGTGTTGAAGCTTTCTTT,CASSPIGGWAGGVEAFF
-,TRBJ2-7,TRBV7-2,TRBD2,TGTGCCAGCAGCTTAAGCCTAGCGGGAGGAACCCACGAGCAGTACTTC,CASSLSLAGGTHEQYF
-,TRBJ2-2,TRBV12-3/TRBV12-4,TRBD1,TGTGCCAGCAGTGCCGACAGGGCCACCGGGGAGCTGTTTTTT,CASSADRATGELFF
-,TRBJ2-1,TRBV5-6,-,TGTGCCAGCAGCCCTGAATGGGGGACCTACAATGAGCAGTTCTTC,CASSPEWGTYNEQFF
-,TRBJ2-4,TRBV13,-,TGTGCCAGCAGCTTCGAGGGACACAACATTCAGTACTTC,CASSFEGHNIQYF
-,TRBJ1-2,TRBV7-8,-,TGTGCCAGCAGCCCCCTAGTTGGACAAGCCCGCGACAACTATGGCTACACCTTC,CASSPLVGQARDNYGYTF
many,TRBJ1-2,TRBV7-2,-,TGTGCCAGCAGCCCGCCCGGGGGAAACTATGGCTACACCTTC,CASSPPGGNYGYTF
many,TRBJ2-7,TRBV3-1,-,TGTGCCAGCAGCGCGGGACCGACCACCTCCTACGAGCAGTACTTC,CASSAGPTTSYEQYF
many,TRBJ2-7,TRBV12-3/TRBV12-4,-,TGTGCCAGCAGTAAGGGTTACGAGCAGTACTTC,CASSKGYEQYF
few,TRBJ2-2,TRBV7-2,-,TGTGCCAACAGCCAGAGGGGAGGAGGCACCGGGGAGCTGTTTTTT,CANSQRGGGTGELFF
many,TRBJ2-7,TRBV7-2,-,TGTGCCAGCAGCTTAGTAGGCCAGGTGAGCGAGCAGTACTTC,CASSLVGQVSEQYF
few,TRBJ1-2,TRBV15,-,TGTGCCACCAGGGCCCTCGAGGGTCGGGACTATGGCTACACCTTC,CATRALEGRDYGYTF
many,TRBJ1-4,TRBV20-1,TRBD1,TGCAGTGCTAGATCAGGGGGGCCACTTAATGAAAAACTGTTTTTT,CSARSGGPLNEKLFF
few,TRBJ2-5,TRBV27,-,TGTGCCAGCAGGCACGGGGGGCAGGAGACCCAGTACTTC,CASRHGGQETQYF
many,TRBJ1-5,TRBV28,TRBD1,TGTGCCAGCAGCCCAACCGGACAGGGTCGGCCCCAGCATTTT,CASSPTGQGRPQHF
many,TRBJ1-1,TRBV5-1,-,TGCGCCAGCAGCTTGGAAGCGGCCACTGAAGCTTTCTTT,CASSLEAATEAFF
-,TRBJ2-2,TRBV4-3,-,TGCGCCAGCAGCCAAGATACCCTACTAGCTTCGAACACCGGGGAGCTGTTTTTT,CASSQDTLLASNTGELFF
-,TRBJ2-7,TRBV20-1,TRBD1,TGCAGTGCTATGGGGACCGGGACAGGGTATCTCGAGCAGTACTTC,CSAMGTGTGYLEQYF
few,TRBJ1-4,TRBV20-1,-,TGCAGTGCTAGCGGGGGGATAACTAATGAAAAACTGTTTTTT,CSASGGITNEKLFF
few,TRBJ2-7,TRBV5-1,TRBD2,TGCGCCAGCGGACGGACTAGCGGGAGTTACGAGCAGTACTTC,CASGRTSGSYEQYF